The present entry profiles one T cell receptor (beta chain) with its context. Trimming took 1 base from V and 3 from J, leaving 7 bases between them. The CDR3 is 13 amino acids. Per the germline V gene, CDR1 is SGHNT and CDR2 is YENEEA. Authors' data handling: Reference gene primer amplification in the assay estimated nucleated cell counts. Generated by immunoSEQ multiplex PCR, the TCRdb table keeps only in-frame clones and is missing some. V and J calls and clone size follow that table, whereas D and trimming were derived from the DNA. The profile shows 200,000 to 250,000 clones, 86% of them singletons. This entry comes from a study of blood T cell repertoires in COVID-19. Clinical histories supplied by participants themselves formed the basis of cohort assignment. The recovered donors of Cohort 3 showed two negative PCRs, clearance, or symptom resolution.

The receptor was derived from a woman aged 45-65 years who had recovered from COVID-19. The source material was PBMCs or T cells enriched from blood (not recorded which). This chain uses TRBV11-3 with TRBJ2-7; D is unclear. Here the CDR3 DNA reads TGTGCCAGCAGCTTAGCTCCACACTACGAGCAGTACTTC. This gives the protein CASSLAPHYEQYF.